This T cell receptor (beta chain) stems from a study of T-cell reconstitution after alpha-beta-depleted transplantation in children. A few counts support this clonotype. Molecular barcoding with unique molecular identifiers was used for the TCRbeta library. MiXCR, applied by TCRdb to the PCR reads, yields one record per CDR3 protein. The table shows around 530,000 distinct CDR3 sequences, with 30% to 35% occurring only once. The germline V gene encodes CDR1 DFQATT and CDR2 SNEGSKA (reference sequence). V was clipped by 5 bases and J by 2 bases; unmatched bases: 3. This CDR3 spans 13 amino acids. The rearrangement uses TRBV20-1 and TRBJ2-1; 7 nucleotides line up with TRBD2. This specimen consisted of PBMCs from the stem cell graft donor, obtained from the stem cell graft. The sequence came from a human donor who donated a stem cell graft to a child with aplastic anemia. CDR3 protein: CSAPGTTYNEQFF. CDR3 sequence (DNA): TGCAGTGCTCCCGGGACTACCTACAATGAGCAGTTCTTC.